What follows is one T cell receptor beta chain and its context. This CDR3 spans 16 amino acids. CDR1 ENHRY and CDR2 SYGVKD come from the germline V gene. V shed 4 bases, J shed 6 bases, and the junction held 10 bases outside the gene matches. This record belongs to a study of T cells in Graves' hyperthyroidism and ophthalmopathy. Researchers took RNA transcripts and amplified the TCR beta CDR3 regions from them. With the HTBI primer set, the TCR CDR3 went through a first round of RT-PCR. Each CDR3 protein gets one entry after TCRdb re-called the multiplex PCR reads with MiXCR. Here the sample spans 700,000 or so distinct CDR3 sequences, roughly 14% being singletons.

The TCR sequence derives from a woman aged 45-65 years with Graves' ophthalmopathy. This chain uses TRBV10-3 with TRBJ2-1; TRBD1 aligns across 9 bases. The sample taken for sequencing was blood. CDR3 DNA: TGTGCCATCAGTGTCCGACAGGGGGGTACAGGCAATGAGCAGTTCTTC. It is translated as CAISVRQGGTGNEQFF.